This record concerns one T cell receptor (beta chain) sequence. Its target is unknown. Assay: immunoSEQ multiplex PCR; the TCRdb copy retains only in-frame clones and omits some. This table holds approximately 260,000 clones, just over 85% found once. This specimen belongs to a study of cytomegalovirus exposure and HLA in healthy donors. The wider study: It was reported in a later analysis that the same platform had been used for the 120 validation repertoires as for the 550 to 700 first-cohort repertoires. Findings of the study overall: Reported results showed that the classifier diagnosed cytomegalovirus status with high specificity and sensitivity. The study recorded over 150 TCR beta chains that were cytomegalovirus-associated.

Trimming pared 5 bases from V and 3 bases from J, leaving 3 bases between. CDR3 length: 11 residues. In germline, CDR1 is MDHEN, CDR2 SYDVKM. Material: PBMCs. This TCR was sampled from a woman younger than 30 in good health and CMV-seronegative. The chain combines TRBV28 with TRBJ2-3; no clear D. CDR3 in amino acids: CASSTTDTQYF. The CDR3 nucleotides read TGTGCCAGCAGTACTACAGATACGCAGTATTTT. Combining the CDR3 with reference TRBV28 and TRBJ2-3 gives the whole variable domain DVKVTQSSRYLVKRTGEKVFLECVQDMDHENMFWYRQDPGLGLRLIYFSYDVKMKEKGDIPEGYSVSREKKERFSLILESASTNQTSMYLCASSTTDTQYFGPGTRLTVL.